These 17 T cell receptor beta chains originate from one sample sequenced in a study of vaccination effects on CD4 cells after COVID-19. Using immunoSEQ multiplex PCR, the repertoire was profiled, and TCRdb retains in-frame clones only, with some absent. The sample has some 46,000 clones; 76% are singletons. Isolation of CD4+ T cells took place after nine to ten days of culture. The person had PCR-confirmed SARS-CoV-2 infection between March and December 2020. The cohort was immunized with two doses of either the BNT162b2 or mRNA-1273 vaccine. For these TCRs, the target antigens are not known. This specimen consisted of CD4+ T cells from PBMCs cultured without peptide, obtained after COVID-19 vaccination. The receptors were sampled from a human donor who had a prior SARS-CoV-2 infection.

The chain combines TRBV27 with TRBJ2-1, with 10 bases lining up with TRBD2. Germline trimming cut 5 bases from V and 5 bases from J; bases unmatched to any gene: 12. CDR3 length: 17 residues. Per the germline V gene, CDR1 is MNHEY and CDR2 is SMNVEV (reference sequence). DNA for the CDR3: TGTGCCAGCAGTGCCGCTTACCCGGGACTAGCGAACAATGAGCAGTTCTTC. This codes for CASSAAYPGLANNEQFF.

The J gene is TRBJ2-3, the V gene TRBV4-3; TRBD1 matches at 8 bases. The germline gives CDR1 LGHNA, CDR2 YSLEER. V trimming: 0 bases; J trimming: 14 bases; junction bases outside the gene matches: 7. There are 13 residues in the CDR3. Here the CDR3 reads CASSQEPGTGMYF. The CDR3, as DNA: TGCGCCAGCAGCCAAGAACCTGGGACAGGCATGTATTTT.

This chain links TRBV4-2 with TRBJ2-3; 11 bases agree with TRBD2. The CDR3 sequence is 17 residues long. From germline, CDR1 is LGHNA and CDR2 YNFKEQ. V gave up 5 bases and J gave up 5 bases; unmatched junction bases: 12. CDR3 in amino acids: CASSVASGRQLEDTQYF. CDR3 in DNA: TGTGCCAGCAGCGTGGCTAGCGGGAGGCAACTTGAAGATACGCAGTATTTT.

V gene TRBV28 combines with J gene TRBJ1-2; D might be TRBD1 (5 bases). The CDR3 length is 15 residues. Germline values: CDR1 MDHEN, CDR2 SYDVKM. V was shortened by 2 bases and J by 4 bases, with 14 bases between the two germline ends. CDR3: CASSLGGATTYGYTF. The CDR3 DNA reads as TGTGCCAGCAGTTTAGGAGGGGCCACCACCTATGGCTACACCTTC.

CDR3 DNA sequence: TGTGCCAGTAGTTCGACCGGGACTAGCTACGAGCAGTACTTC. It codes for CASSSTGTSYEQYF. The chain is built from TRBV19 and TRBJ2-7; 8 bases agree with TRBD2. The CDR3 loop spans 14 amino acids. Trimming took 5 bases from V and 3 from J; bases not matched to a gene: 6. The germline gives CDR1 LNHDA, CDR2 SQIVND (reference sequence).

The chain joins TRBV4-2 to TRBJ2-5, with TRBD2 matching 11 bases. The CDR3 sequence is 14 residues long. Germline loops: CDR1 LGHNA, CDR2 YNFKEQ. V was pared by 4 bases and J by 13 bases, with 11 bases of the junction left unmatched. CDR3 sequence: CASSPEASGRHPYF. The CDR3 DNA follows: TGTGCCAGCAGCCCAGAGGCTAGCGGGAGGCACCCGTACTTC.

The rearrangement uses TRBV5-4 and TRBJ2-7; 11 bases agree with TRBD1. The CDR3 has 14 residues. V gave up 4 bases and J gave up 5 bases; unmatched junction bases: 5. Germline lookup yields CDR1 SGHNT and CDR2 YYREEE (reference sequence). This CDR3 reads CASSPGTGGDEQYF. The CDR3 region has the DNA TGTGCCAGCAGCCCTGGGACAGGGGGGGACGAGCAGTACTTC.

The chain joins TRBV7-2 to TRBJ1-6; D not certain. Germline lookup yields CDR1 SGHTA and CDR2 FQGNSA. The V and J ends lost 2 bases and 10 bases respectively, with 15 bases between them. This CDR3 region has 15 residues. CDR3 amino acids: CASSLNPGYWSPLHF. For the CDR3, the DNA is TGTGCCAGCAGCTTAAACCCGGGATATTGGTCACCCCTCCACTTT.

This clone was counted a few times. The chain carries TRBV9 and TRBJ2-3; D is ambiguous. Germline lookup yields CDR1 SGDLS and CDR2 YYNGEE. The length of the CDR3 is 13 residues. The V end lost 2 bases, the J end lost 6 bases, and 10 bases lay between the germline ends. This CDR3 is CASSVASLDTQYF. CDR3 sequence (DNA): TGTGCCAGCAGCGTGGCCTCGCTGGATACGCAGTATTTT.

The chain is built from TRBV2 and TRBJ1-4; D not certain. V lost 3 bases to trimming and J lost 4 bases, with 9 bases between them. CDR3 size: 14 residues. Germline V gives CDR1 SNHLY, CDR2 FYNNEI. CDR3 nucleotide sequence: TGTGCCAGCAGTGATCCCCGGAATAATGAAAAACTGTTTTTT. It codes for CASSDPRNNEKLFF. The complete variable domain, with remaining parts taken from reference TRBV2 and TRBJ1-4, reads EPEVTQTPSHQVTQMGQEVILRCVPISNHLYFYWYRQILGQKVEFLVSFYNNEISEKSEIFDDQFSVERPDGSNFTLKIRSTKLEDSAMYFCASSDPRNNEKLFFGSGTQLSVL.

The rearrangement uses TRBV2 and TRBJ1-2; possibly TRBD1 for D (5 bases). V lost 6 bases to trimming and J lost 5 bases, with 25 bases between them. This CDR3 contains 17 residues. Germline CDR1 is SNHLY and CDR2 is FYNNEI. The CDR3 loop reads CASRYTLATVGRYGYTF. In DNA, the CDR3 is TGTGCCAGCAGGTACACGTTGGCGACAGTCGGTCGGTATGGCTACACCTTC.

This chain uses TRBV5-1 with TRBJ2-2; TRBD1 matches 10 bases. The CDR3 is 17 residues long. J was trimmed by 6 bases and V by 4 bases; bases with no gene match: 12. The germline CDR1 and CDR2 sequences are SGHRS and YFSETQ. Here the CDR3 DNA reads TGCGCCAGCAGCGCCATTGACAGGGGGCAGGGGGCCGGGGAGCTGTTTTTT. Protein product: CASSAIDRGQGAGELFF.

The chain is built from TRBV3-1 (or the pseudogene TRBV3-2) and TRBJ2-3; TRBD2 might be the D (5 bases). The CDR3 loop spans 15 amino acids. CDR1 and CDR2 from the germline V gene are LGHDT and YNNKEL (reference sequence). Trimming took off 4 bases at V and 3 bases at J, with 14 bases between the two ends. The CDR3 nucleotides are TGTGCCAGCAGCCCGGTGGACCCGGGGACAGATACGCAGTATTTT. Translated, it gives CASSPVDPGTDTQYF.

The chain has TRBV7-2 and TRBJ2-1; 11 bases are a match to TRBD2. The CDR3 has 17 amino acids. V trimming: 7 bases; J trimming: 7 bases; junction bases outside the gene matches: 15. Germline loops: CDR1 SGHTA, CDR2 FQGNSA. The CDR3 is CASIFRTSGSRGNEQFF. The CDR3 nucleotides are TGTGCCAGCATTTTTCGTACTAGCGGGAGTCGGGGGAATGAGCAGTTCTTC.

In this sample, this clone turned up a few times. The chain carries TRBV6-5 and TRBJ1-2, with 10 bases lining up with TRBD1. CDR3 length equals 13 residues. The ends lost 6 bases at V and 7 bases at J; junction bases unmatched: 5. Germline V lookup: CDR1 MNHEY, CDR2 SVGAGI. CDR3 protein: CASSQDRGLGYTF. The DNA of the CDR3 is TGTGCCAGCAGCCAAGACAGGGGGCTTGGCTACACCTTC.

The rearrangement links TRBV6-1 to TRBJ1-3; D unresolved. The V gene's germline CDR1 is MNHNS and CDR2 SASEGT. This CDR3 spans 13 amino acids. The V end lost 1 base, the J end lost 1 base, and 2 bases lay between the germline ends. The CDR3 DNA follows: TGTGCCAGCAGTGAAGTATCTGGAAACACCATATATTTT. Protein product: CASSEVSGNTIYF.

The rearrangement links TRBV9 to TRBJ2-3; a weak D match, TRBD2 (5 bases). The germline gives CDR1 SGDLS, CDR2 YYNGEE. The CDR3 runs 15 residues. Trimming stripped 0 bases from V and 2 bases from J, with 10 bases between. In DNA, the CDR3 is TGTGCCAGCAGCGTAGCCGGAGGAAACACAGATACGCAGTATTTT. As protein: CASSVAGGNTDTQYF.